This T cell receptor beta chain came from a study of shared clonotypes between healthy human individuals. V lost 7 bases, J lost 0 bases, and 4 bases stayed unmatched. Germline V gene sequence: CDR1 SGHRS, CDR2 YFSETQ. The CDR3 has 15 residues. Sequencing used immunoSEQ multiplex PCR; TCRdb keeps in-frame clones, though not all of them. Among roughly 170,000 clones listed, approximately 61% were seen once. This clone was seen only once. This chain joins TRBV5-1 and TRBJ2-2; 9 nucleotides line up with TRBD2. This sequence originates from a man between 25 and 39 years old in good health. The sample comprised memory CD4+ T cells sorted from blood. Noted subset: CD45RA-negative fraction. For the CDR3, the DNA is TGCGCCAGCCGACGACTAGCGGCGAACACCGGGGAGCTGTTTTTT. Protein sequence: CASRRLAANTGELFF.